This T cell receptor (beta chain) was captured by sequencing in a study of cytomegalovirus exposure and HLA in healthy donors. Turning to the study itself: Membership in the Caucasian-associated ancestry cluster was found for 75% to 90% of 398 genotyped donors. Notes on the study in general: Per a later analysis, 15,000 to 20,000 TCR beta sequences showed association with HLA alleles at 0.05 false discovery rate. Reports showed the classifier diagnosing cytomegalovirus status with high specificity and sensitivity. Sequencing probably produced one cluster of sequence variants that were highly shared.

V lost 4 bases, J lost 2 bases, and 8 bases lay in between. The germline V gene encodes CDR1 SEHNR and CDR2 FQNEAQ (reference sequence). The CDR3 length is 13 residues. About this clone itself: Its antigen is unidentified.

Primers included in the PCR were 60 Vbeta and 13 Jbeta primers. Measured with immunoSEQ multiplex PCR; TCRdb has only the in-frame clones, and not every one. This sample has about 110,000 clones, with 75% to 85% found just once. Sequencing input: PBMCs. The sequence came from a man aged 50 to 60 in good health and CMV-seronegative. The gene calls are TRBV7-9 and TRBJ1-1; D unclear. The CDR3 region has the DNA TGTGCCAGCAGCTGGACTGGAAACACTGAAGCTTTCTTT. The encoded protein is CASSWTGNTEAFF.